The 11 T cell receptor beta chains below come from one sample, sequenced in a study of T cell repertoires in cytomegalovirus infection. These TCRs are of unknown antigen specificity. TCRdb used MiXCR to reprocess the reads, holding one entry per CDR3 protein. The sample shows 370,000 or so distinct CDR3 sequences, around a third of them seen only once. The specimen comprised cultured PBMCs, sampled from culture after CMV antigen stimulation. These receptors all stem from a human donor in good health (CMV status not recorded). Some clones in this sample may be carry-over from other donors' samples.

The rearrangement links TRBV27 to TRBJ2-1; D ambiguous. Trimming cost V 7 bases and J 0 bases, with 13 bases left between them. There are 15 residues in the CDR3. Germline lookup yields CDR1 MNHEY and CDR2 SMNVEV (reference sequence). The CDR3 region has the DNA TGTGCCAGCACTCCGGACCCGAGCTCCTACAATGAGCAGTTCTTC. It translates to CASTPDPSSYNEQFF.

This clonotype was seen a single time. The chain couples TRBV25-1 to TRBJ2-2; 13 bases agree with TRBD2. Trimming at V came to 2 bases and at J to 6 bases, leaving 3 bases not matched to a gene. CDR1 is MGHDK, CDR2 SYGVNS, per germline. This CDR3 spans 16 amino acids. The CDR3 DNA reads TGTGCCAGCAGTGAACCGGGACTAGCGGGATCCGGGGAGCTGTTTTTT. This encodes CASSEPGLAGSGELFF.

In its sample, this clonotype was seen a few times. The chain has TRBV6-2 or TRBV6-3 and TRBJ2-4, with D hard to call. In germline, CDR1 is MNHEY, CDR2 SVGEGT. V lost 4 bases to trimming and J lost 0 bases, with 10 bases between them. This CDR3 has 15 residues. In DNA form, the CDR3 reads TGTGCCAGCAGTTCCCCCCTTTCAGCCAAAAACATTCAGTACTTC. Amino acid sequence: CASSSPLSAKNIQYF.

The chain has TRBV29-1 and TRBJ2-1; the match to TRBD2 covers 8 bases. Germline V gives CDR1 SQVTM, CDR2 ANQGSEA. The CDR3 loop spans 13 amino acids. V was pared by 4 bases and J by 6 bases, with 5 bases of the junction left unmatched. CDR3 sequence (DNA): TGCAGCGTTGTGTCGGGAGGGTTCAATGAGCAGTTCTTC. It is translated as CSVVSGGFNEQFF.

The V call is TRBV19, the J call TRBJ2-2; 10 bases fit TRBD2. The CDR3 consists of 16 residues. The ends lost 7 bases at V and 4 bases at J; junction bases unmatched: 9. From germline, CDR1 is LNHDA and CDR2 SQIVND (reference sequence). The CDR3, as DNA: TGTGCCAGTACTACCCTTCGACTAGCGGGCACCGGGGAGCTGTTTTTT. Its translation is CASTTLRLAGTGELFF.

This clonotype appeared a few times. The rearrangement joins TRBV7-9 to TRBJ2-1; D possibly corresponds to TRBD2 (7 bases). V was shortened by 2 bases and J by 0 bases, with 20 bases between the two germline ends. Germline CDR1 reads SEHNR; CDR2 reads FQNEAQ (reference sequence). The CDR3 runs to 19 residues. The CDR3 sequence is CASSLPKLGGGSSYNEQFF. The CDR3 DNA sequence: TGTGCCAGCAGCTTACCCAAGCTCGGGGGCGGGAGCTCCTACAATGAGCAGTTCTTC. Combining the CDR3 with reference TRBV7-9 and TRBJ2-1 gives the whole variable domain DTGVSQNPRHKITKRGQNVTFRCDPISEHNRLYWYRQTLGQGPEFLTYFQNEAQLEKSRLLSDRFSAERPKGSFSTLEIQRTEQGDSAMYLCASSLPKLGGGSSYNEQFFGPGTRLTVL.

This clonotype was recorded only once. This sequence joins TRBV27 and TRBJ2-7; 8 nucleotides match TRBD1. Trimming removed 4 bases from V and 3 bases from J; junction bases left unmatched: 11. Germline V gene lookup returns CDR1 MNHEY and CDR2 SMNVEV (reference sequence). The CDR3 spans 16 residues. The CDR3 sequence: CASSSGQGAGGYEQYF. In DNA, the CDR3 is TGTGCCAGCAGTTCAGGACAGGGAGCTGGAGGCTACGAGCAGTACTTC.

In its sample, this clonotype was seen a few times. The gene calls are TRBV6-5 and TRBJ2-3, with D unresolved. V shed 0 bases and J shed 0 bases, with 13 bases lying between them. Germline assignment: CDR1 MNHEY and CDR2 SVGAGI. This CDR3 has 17 residues. CDR3 nucleotides: TGTGCCAGCAGTTACTCGATTTTCGCCGGTAGCACAGATACGCAGTATTTT. Encoded protein: CASSYSIFAGSTDTQYF.

Only a few counts were recorded for this clonotype. CDR3 residues: CSVVGWSGRYDNEQFF. The CDR3 DNA is TGCAGCGTTGTGGGATGGAGCGGGAGGTACGACAATGAGCAGTTCTTC. The rearrangement joins TRBV29-1 to TRBJ2-1; TRBD2 aligns across 9 bases. The V gene's germline CDR1 is SQVTM and CDR2 ANQGSEA. The J segment lost 5 bases and the V segment lost 4 bases, leaving 12 bases of the junction unmatched. This CDR3 has 16 amino acids.

The J gene is TRBJ1-1, the V gene TRBV25-1; 9 bases align to TRBD1. The CDR3 has 13 residues. The V segment lost 4 bases and the J segment 8 bases; nucleotides outside the gene matches: 5. Germline V gives CDR1 MGHDK, CDR2 SYGVNS. The CDR3 nucleotides read TGTGCCAGCAGTGCCACAGGGGGCGGAGAAGCTTTCTTT. It specifies CASSATGGGEAFF.

The rearrangement links TRBV11-2 to TRBJ1-1, with D possibly being TRBD1 (6 bases). Germline loops: CDR1 SGHAT, CDR2 FQNNGV. This CDR3 contains 20 residues. The ends were cut back, 5 bases at V and 2 bases at J, with 30 bases in the middle. The CDR3 here is CASSRHYEPGTPGPNTEAFF. The CDR3 DNA is TGTGCCAGCAGCCGTCACTATGAACCCGGGACACCGGGACCCAACACTGAAGCTTTCTTT.